The clone carrying this T cell receptor (beta chain) was seen more than once but under ten times. Its specificity is unknown. It was with random hexamers that roughly 0.5 to 1 ug RNA was reverse transcribed. Amplification of TCR beta CDR3 used immunoSEQ multiplex PCR across 54 Vbeta and 13 Jbeta. TCRdb itself ran the immunoSEQ multiplex PCR reads through MiXCR, one entry per CDR3 protein. The sample lists some 400,000 distinct CDR3 sequences, roughly 85% occurring once. From blood CD8+ and CD4+ T cells, TCR beta sequences were generated. Through negative isolation, CD4+ and CD8+ T cells were obtained, while TEMRA cells were enriched using FACS. The data originate from a study of CD8 T cells in Susac syndrome. Germline-derived CDR1 and CDR2 are SNHLY and FYNNEI. The CDR3 sequence is 12 residues long. The V end was cut by 2 bases, the J end by 5 bases, with 7 bases between. Study outcomes and limitations: It was acknowledged by the study that relatively few individuals were included in its TCR sequencing and HLA analysis.

The rearrangement links TRBV2 to TRBJ2-7, with D uncertain. Source material: CD8+ T cells from PBMCs. This TCR derives from a human donor with multiple sclerosis. CDR3 in amino acids: CASSESPDEQYF. CDR3 nucleotide sequence: TGTGCCAGCAGTGAAAGCCCAGACGAGCAGTACTTC. Together with reference TRBV2 and TRBJ2-7, the CDR3 gives the full variable domain: EPEVTQTPSHQVTQMGQEVILRCVPISNHLYFYWYRQILGQKVEFLVSFYNNEISEKSEIFDDQFSVERPDGSNFTLKIRSTKLEDSAMYFCASSESPDEQYFGPGTRLTVT.